This T cell receptor beta chain was identified in a study of post-analysis software for immune sequencing data (dated by TCRdb to between 2014 and 2017). For context, the study as a whole: Relapsing-remitting, secondary progressive and progressive-relapsing multiple sclerosis were recorded as disease courses, and subtype annotation was lacking for some patients. Patient repertoires were compared against some twelve previously published healthy control repertoires from donors aged about 6 to 25 years. A subset of samples was prepared in parallel using single-end sample barcoding, then pooled and co-amplified after Illumina adapter ligation.

Preparation of the library involved PCR. The sample was run on an Illumina HiSeq 2500. To reduce PCR and sequencing biases, unique molecular identifiers were built into the TCR beta cDNA libraries. Every 1 to 10 million input T cells yielded approximately 500,000 cDNA molecules, meaning each molecule approximated one T cell. The patient libraries were prepared and sequenced using the same protocol as the earlier healthy control dataset. Samples belonging to the same batch were prepared together, multiplexed and sequenced on a shared HiSeq lane. Per the original workflow: Raw barcoded reads were processed with MIGEC, and single-read molecular identifier groups were discarded before consensus assembly and CDR3 extraction. VDJtools was used for post-analysis of the clonotype tables, and diversity was normalized by down-sampling every dataset to the size of the smallest sample. In repertoire overlap clustering, CDR3 amino acid sequences, but not nucleotide sequences, were matched to correct batch-related cross-sample contamination. TCRdb trimmed public reads at Q25 via fastp, called clones via MiXCR and kept in-frame beta chains. CDR3 protein sequences are deduplicated, and each keeps its most common genes and DNA. It is TCRdb's table, rather than the study itself, that gives the V and J calls and clone size. For this sample the table gives hundreds of thousands of distinct CDR3 sequences, of which approximately 53% were detected only once. Around 4.5% of the sample lies in the top ten.

TCR beta repertoires were profiled from peripheral blood of 13 young patients with multiple sclerosis to demonstrate the VDJtools post-analysis software. The multiple sclerosis patients were children and adolescents between roughly 6 and 16 years of age. Trimming removed 5 bases from V and 2 bases from J, leaving 11 bases between the germline ends. From a lookup of the germline V gene, CDR1 and CDR2 are SQVTM and ANQGSEA. The cysteine opens and the phenylalanine closes a CDR3 of 13 amino acids. The retained sequence is limited to the CDR3, 39 bases, with the frame set at the first base. The investigation overall reported the following: The multiple sclerosis patient group was slightly younger than the control group. Significantly lower normalized Chao1 diversity was found in multiple sclerosis patients than in controls, suggesting substantial peripheral T-cell clonal expansion. Four or five TRBV segments, including TRBV5-6, TRBV5-1 and TRBV20-1, were significantly more frequent in patients than controls. Direct clustering with F measure showed strong co-clustering of samples prepared in the same batch, prompting a batch-effect correction.

With regard to this clonotype: Its antigen is not yet known. Base qualities are not at hand, and no much larger clone is one base apart.

Sequencing was performed on blood. The chain links TRBV29-1 with TRBJ2-3, with the identity of the D gene unclear. The receptor's source is a girl aged 5-17 years with multiple sclerosis. This receptor has the CDR3 CSVRRTDTDTQYF. At the DNA level, the sequence is TGCAGCGTTAGGCGAACCGACACAGATACGCAGTATTTT.